Following are 24 T cell receptor beta chains from one sample sequenced in a study of blood T cell repertoires in COVID-19. Generated by immunoSEQ multiplex PCR, the TCRdb table keeps only in-frame clones and is missing some. The top ten clones hold about 12% of a sample with tens of thousands of clones, around 84% of them seen once. The sequenced material came from peripheral blood. The source is a human donor in a cohort sampled during active COVID-19.

The chain recombines TRBV3-1 (or the pseudogene TRBV3-2) with TRBJ2-5, with TRBD2 matching over 11 bases. Germline V gene data show CDR1 as LGHDT and CDR2 as YNNKEL (reference sequence). The ends lost 1 base at V and 2 bases at J; junction bases unmatched: 6. The CDR3 runs 17 residues. CDR3 nucleotide sequence: TGTGCCAGCAGCCAAGGGCTCCTAGCGGGGGGTCAAGAGACCCAGTACTTC. Amino acid sequence: CASSQGLLAGGQETQYF.

This chain joins TRBV29-1 and TRBJ1-1, with 9 bases aligning to TRBD1. The CDR3 contains 13 residues. Looked up from germline, CDR1 is SQVTM and CDR2 is ANQGSEA. V lost 6 bases to trimming and J lost 4 bases; unmatched junction nucleotides: 6. The CDR3 nucleotides read TGCAGCGTCCGACAGGGGGTTGGCACTGAAGCTTTCTTT. It is translated as CSVRQGVGTEAFF.

The V and J genes are TRBV9 and TRBJ1-5; the D gene is possibly TRBD1 (5 bases). Trimming took 2 bases from V and 4 from J, leaving 10 bases between them. Per the germline V gene, CDR1 is SGDLS and CDR2 is YYNGEE. The CDR3 contains 14 residues. This CDR3 reads CASSVSGGNQPQHF. CDR3 in DNA: TGTGCCAGCAGCGTTTCGGGGGGTAATCAGCCCCAGCATTTT.

The rearrangement uses TRBV23-1 and TRBJ2-7; 7 bases align to TRBD2. TRBV23-1 is sorted into the ORF group, with uncertain function. This CDR3 has 16 residues. V dropped 0 bases and J dropped 0; count of bases not matched to a gene: 5. The CDR3 DNA reads TGCGCCAGCAGTCAATCGTCTAGCGGATTCTCCTACGAGCAGTACTTC. Its protein is CASSQSSSGFSYEQYF.

The rearrangement uses TRBV18 and TRBJ1-5, with D possibly TRBD1 on 5 matching bases. The ends were cut back, 4 bases at V and 4 bases at J, with 14 bases in the middle. There are 15 residues in the CDR3. In germline, CDR1 is KGHSH, CDR2 LQKENI. CDR3 protein: CASSLSNDRNQPQHF. The DNA of the CDR3 is TGTGCCAGCTCACTTTCGAACGACAGAAATCAGCCCCAGCATTTT.

The genes are TRBV5-1 and TRBJ1-2; 9 nucleotides line up with TRBD1. CDR1 and CDR2 (germline): SGHRS, YFSETQ. This CDR3 comprises 14 residues. Trimming at V came to 5 bases and at J to 6 bases, leaving 8 bases not matched to a gene. The CDR3 loop reads CASSIQGAGNGYTF. CDR3 sequence (DNA): TGCGCCAGCAGTATACAGGGGGCAGGGAATGGCTACACCTTC.

V is TRBV9 and J is TRBJ1-6; D remains unclear. V shed 4 bases and J shed 10 bases, with 12 bases lying between them. Germline CDR1 is SGDLS and CDR2 is YYNGEE. This CDR3 contains 13 residues. The CDR3 reads CASSPRRGSPLHF. CDR3 bases: TGTGCCAGCAGCCCCCGCCGTGGCTCACCCCTCCACTTT.

This clone occurred a few times. V usage is TRBV4-2 and J usage is TRBJ1-2; 8 bases agree with TRBD1. Germline V gives CDR1 LGHNA, CDR2 YNFKEQ. The V and J ends lost 4 bases and 3 bases, in that order; junction bases with no gene match: 7. The CDR3 contains 15 residues. CDR3 sequence (DNA): TGTGCCAGCAGCCCACCGACAGGGGAGGACTATGGCTACACCTTC. Translating it yields CASSPPTGEDYGYTF.

V is TRBV11-2 and J is TRBJ2-1, with TRBD2 as a possible D gene (5 bases). Germline CDR1 reads SGHAT; CDR2 reads FQNNGV. V shed 5 bases and J shed 10 bases, with 24 bases lying between them. The CDR3 spans 16 residues. CDR3 protein: CASSPPGFLASREQFF. The CDR3 region has the DNA TGTGCCAGCAGCCCTCCAGGCTTTTTGGCTAGCCGAGAGCAGTTCTTC. Together with reference TRBV11-2 and TRBJ2-1, the CDR3 gives the full variable domain: EAGVAQSPRYKIIEKRQSVAFWCNPISGHATLYWYQQILGQGPKLLIQFQNNGVVDDSQLPKDRFSAERLKGVDSTLKIQPAKLEDSAVYLCASSPPGFLASREQFFGPGTRLTVL.

V and J are TRBV28 and TRBJ1-3; 10 positions match TRBD1. With V trimmed by 6 bases and J by 2 bases, 4 bases remained unmatched. Germline V gene sequence: CDR1 MDHEN, CDR2 SYDVKM. The CDR3 has 15 amino acids. The CDR3 spells CASRDGTGAGNTIYF. The CDR3, as DNA: TGTGCCAGCAGGGACGGGACAGGGGCTGGAAACACCATATATTTT.

This chain connects TRBV3-1 (or the pseudogene TRBV3-2) to TRBJ1-5; 7 positions match TRBD1. Per germline, CDR1 LGHDT and CDR2 YNNKEL (reference sequence). The V segment lost 4 bases and the J segment 0 bases; nucleotides outside the gene matches: 0. The CDR3 consists of 14 residues. CDR3 coding DNA: TGTGCCAGCAGCCGGACAGGTAGCAATCAGCCCCAGCATTTT. It specifies CASSRTGSNQPQHF.

V gene TRBV7-8 combines with J gene TRBJ1-1; D remains unclear. Trimming cost V 3 bases and J 0 bases, with 5 bases left between them. The CDR3 totals 13 residues. From germline, CDR1 is SGHVS and CDR2 FQNEAQ. The chain's CDR3 is CASSFSLNTEAFF. The DNA of the CDR3 is TGTGCCAGCAGCTTTAGCTTGAACACTGAAGCTTTCTTT.

The V call is TRBV4-1, the J call TRBJ2-2, with D possibly matching TRBD2 (6 bases). This CDR3 region has 14 residues. Between the trimmed V and J ends, which lost 0 bases and 9 bases, there was a span of 11 bases. CDR1 is MGHRA and CDR2 is YSYEKL in the germline V gene. The CDR3 DNA reads TGCGCCAGCAGCCAAGAGGAGGGCAACCGGGAGCTGTTTTTT. Protein: CASSQEEGNRELFF.

This clone occurred once. This chain links TRBV4-1 with TRBJ1-2; D possibly corresponds to TRBD1 (5 bases). The CDR3 is 14 amino acids. V lost 0 bases and J lost 8, with 13 bases in between. Germline CDR1 MGHRA, CDR2 YSYEKL. The CDR3 sequence: CASSQEGGVGGYTF. In DNA form, the CDR3 reads TGCGCCAGCAGCCAAGAAGGAGGGGTGGGAGGCTACACCTTC.

V is TRBV10-2 and J is TRBJ2-3; a possible D gene is TRBD1 (6 bases). Trimming left V 5 bases short and J 6 bases short, with 24 bases between. This CDR3 has 17 amino acids. CDR1 and CDR2 from the germline V gene are WSHSY and SAAADI. CDR3 in DNA: TGCGCCAGCAGTTCCGGGACACATAGGGCGATTTCGGATACGCAGTATTTT. Its translation is CASSSGTHRAISDTQYF.

The chain is built from TRBV29-1 and TRBJ1-5; D gene ambiguous. This CDR3 spans 12 amino acids. The germline gives CDR1 SQVTM, CDR2 ANQGSEA. The ends were cut back, 6 bases at V and 2 bases at J, with 8 bases in the middle. This CDR3 is CSVGEGNQPQHF. The DNA for the CDR3 is TGCAGCGTAGGTGAGGGCAATCAGCCCCAGCATTTT.

The chain carries TRBV5-4 and TRBJ1-1; a possible D gene is TRBD1 (6 bases). The V end lost 0 bases, the J end lost 8 bases, and 23 bases lay between the germline ends. The CDR3 loop spans 17 amino acids. Germline loops: CDR1 SGHNT, CDR2 YYREEE (reference sequence). The CDR3 nucleotides are TGTGCCAGCAGCTTGGCAGGAACAGGGACCATTTCTCGGGAAGCTTTCTTT. Its translation: CASSLAGTGTISREAFF.

The chain combines TRBV28 with TRBJ1-5, with 8 bases matching TRBD1. With 5 bases clipped from V and 1 base from J, the junction kept 4 bases outside the gene matches. CDR1 is MDHEN, CDR2 SYDVKM, per germline. This CDR3 spans 15 amino acids. For the CDR3, the DNA is TGTGCCAGCAGTACTCGACAGGGGAGCAATCAGCCCCAGCATTTT. Its translation: CASSTRQGSNQPQHF.

The chain carries TRBV6-6 and TRBJ2-7, with D tentatively TRBD2 (6 bases). Per the germline V gene, CDR1 is MNHNY and CDR2 is SVGAGI (reference sequence). This CDR3 has 14 amino acids. Trimming removed 10 bases from V and 2 bases from J, with 18 bases in between. CDR3 region: CATRDAGLTYEQYF. The CDR3 region has the DNA TGTGCCACCCGGGACGCGGGATTGACCTACGAGCAGTACTTC.

The gene calls are TRBV19 and TRBJ1-1, with D unresolved. V lost 7 bases and J lost 1, with 13 bases in between. CDR1 is LNHDA and CDR2 is SQIVND in the germline V gene (reference sequence). CDR3 length: 14 amino acids. The CDR3 bases are TGTGCCAGTAAGATCCGGGGTTCGAACACTGAAGCTTTCTTT. Its protein is CASKIRGSNTEAFF.

V gene TRBV27 combines with J gene TRBJ1-1; 7 bases fit TRBD1. Germline lookup yields CDR1 MNHEY and CDR2 SMNVEV (reference sequence). This CDR3 comprises 15 residues. V shed 6 bases, J shed 1 base, and the junction held 8 bases outside the gene matches. This CDR3 reads CASSLDRVGNTEAFF. The CDR3 DNA follows: TGTGCCAGCAGCCTCGACAGGGTGGGGAACACTGAAGCTTTCTTT.

The chain has TRBV9 and TRBJ2-2; a weak D match, TRBD1 (6 bases). Germline values: CDR1 SGDLS, CDR2 YYNGEE. Trimming removed 4 bases from V and 2 bases from J, with 12 bases in between. This CDR3 is 15 amino acids long. CDR3 loop: CASSRQVPNTGELFF. The CDR3 DNA reads TGTGCCAGCAGCAGACAGGTACCAAACACCGGGGAGCTGTTTTTT.

This chain uses TRBV27 with TRBJ2-2; 8 bases align to TRBD2. The V segment lost 3 bases and the J segment 3 bases; nucleotides outside the gene matches: 6. This CDR3 is built from 16 residues. The germline CDR1 and CDR2 sequences are MNHEY and SMNVEV (reference sequence). The CDR3: CASSFGLAGHTGELFF. The CDR3 DNA is TGTGCCAGCAGTTTTGGGCTAGCGGGCCACACCGGGGAGCTGTTTTTT.

The V and J genes are TRBV10-1 and TRBJ1-6; a possible D gene is TRBD1 (6 bases). The V and J ends lost 3 bases and 5 bases respectively, with 11 bases between them. Germline assignment: CDR1 WNHNN and CDR2 SYGVQD (reference sequence). The CDR3 is 15 residues long. The CDR3 here is CASSELTGNNSPLHF. The CDR3 DNA sequence: TGCGCCAGCAGTGAACTAACAGGGAATAATTCACCCCTCCACTTT.